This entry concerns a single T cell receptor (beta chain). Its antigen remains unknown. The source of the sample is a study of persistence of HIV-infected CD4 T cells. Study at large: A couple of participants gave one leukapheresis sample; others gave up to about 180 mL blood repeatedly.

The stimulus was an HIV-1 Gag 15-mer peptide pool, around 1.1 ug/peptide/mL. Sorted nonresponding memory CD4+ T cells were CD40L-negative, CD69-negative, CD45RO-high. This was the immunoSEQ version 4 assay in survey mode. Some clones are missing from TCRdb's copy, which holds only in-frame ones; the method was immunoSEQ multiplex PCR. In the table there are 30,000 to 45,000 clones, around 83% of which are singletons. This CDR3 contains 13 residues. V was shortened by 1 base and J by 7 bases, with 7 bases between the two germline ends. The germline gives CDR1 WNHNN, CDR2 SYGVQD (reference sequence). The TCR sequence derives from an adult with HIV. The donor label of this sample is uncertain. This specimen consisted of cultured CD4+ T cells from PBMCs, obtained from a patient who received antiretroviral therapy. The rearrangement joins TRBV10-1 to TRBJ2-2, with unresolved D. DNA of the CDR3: TGCGCCAGCAGTGAGTTCCTTGTCGGGGAGCTGTTTTTT. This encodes CASSEFLVGELFF.